This T cell receptor (beta chain) was retrieved from a study of early stage breast cancer tumors (dated by TCRdb to the late 2010s). In terms of the full investigation: Of the approximately 15 invasive breast tumors, some twelve were found to be estrogen receptor-positive, progesterone receptor-positive and HER2-negative. Of the roughly twelve ER+/PR+/HER2- tumors, eight were classified as invasive ductal carcinomas and four as invasive lobular carcinomas. A read coverage of roughly 10-fold per sample was achieved on average. Across all samples, 2.5 million to 3 million templates representing about 1,100,000 unique clonotypes were detected. Summary of the overall study and its limitations: Chain pairing and functional markers such as CD4, CD8 and FOXP3 were missed by bulk genomic DNA sequencing of unsorted cells. Repertoires from blood and normal breast were more alike than repertoires from blood and tumor, and in about 85% of the 16 patients, comparing each tissue with blood separated tumor from normal. Analysis by tumor subtype was prevented by the small cohort size. Enriched TCRB sequences shared across patients were found to be mostly commonly generated sequences that were unlikely to play an important role in the tumor microenvironment. Compared with adjacent normal breast tissue, tumors had roughly 2.5-fold higher T cell density and higher clonality.

The study profiled bulk TCR beta-chain repertoires in matched peripheral blood, tumor and adjacent normal breast tissue taken from over 15 patients with early-stage breast cancer. Before surgery, roughly 4.5-11 mL of whole blood was collected into EDTA tubes and then processed within 2 hours. Ficoll-Paque centrifugation in SepMate-50 tubes was used to isolate peripheral blood mononuclear cells. PBMCs were cryopreserved in aliquots of about 2 to 4 million cells in roughly 90% FBS with approximately 10% DMSO and kept in liquid nitrogen. Genomic DNA was extracted with the Qiagen AllPrep DNA/RNA Mini kit. With respect to this clone: What antigen it recognizes has not been identified. No clone much larger than this one lies a single base away; base qualities are absent.

Two independent genomic DNA replicates were amplified for each sample, with around 0.5 ug used for blood and around 1.5 ug for tumor or normal breast. TCRB sequencing of genomic DNA was carried out with the ImmunoSeq Intro kit according to the manufacturer's instructions. Multiplex PCR was run for around 30 cycles using proprietary primers and spike-in control sequences for absolute quantification. An 87-bp fragment spanning the CDR3 and flanking V and J genes was sequenced with single-end 150-bp reads. Each lane of an Illumina MiSeq using version 3.0 chemistry carried seven multiplexed samples, with two replicates per sample. As for the authors' bioinformatics: Raw data were processed with the vendor's proprietary pipeline, and both replicates were merged into a single result per sample. A clonotype was defined as productive rearrangements that share the same V-gene family, CDR3 amino acid sequence and J-gene segment. Clonality was computed as 1 minus the normalized Shannon entropy (Pielou evenness) of TCRB abundances. To estimate T cell density, the total number of templates was divided by the number of input cells, which was inferred from the amount of DNA input. Recon, run with its default parameters, was used to estimate overall repertoire diversity and clonality. A clonotype counted as tumor-enriched if its abundance in tumor exceeded 0.1% and was at least 32-fold higher than its abundance in normal breast. Sourced from immuneACCESS, this table was stored by TCRdb with only in-frame sequences that have V and J called. A share of the clones is absent; for the studies checked, an unresolved V gene accounts for under half, and the remainder has no known explanation. The V and J calls and clone size were taken over from that table, and D and trimming were inferred from the DNA. In all, the sample holds tens of thousands of clones, and roughly 81% of those were seen once. The top ten clones comprise 4.5% to 5% of the sample.

Deletion took 1 base off V and 7 bases off J, with a span of 5 bases between the germline ends. The CDR3, cysteine through phenylalanine, is 12 amino acids long. Just CDR3 DNA is preserved here, 36 bases in frame from base 1. Sequences SEHNR (CDR1) and FQNEAQ (CDR2) are obtained from the germline V gene (reference sequence). The TCR comes from a middle-aged person with breast cancer. The sequenced material came from blood. Recombination linked TRBV7-9 to TRBJ2-1, with the D gene call left open. The base sequence is TGTGCCAGCAGCTTAGGACTTAATGAGCAGTTCTTC. It encodes CASSLGLNEQFF.